The source of this TCR beta chain is a study of cytomegalovirus exposure and HLA in healthy donors (dated by TCRdb to 2016 to 2017). Describing the broader study: In an earlier analysis of several hundred of the donors, less than 350 Gb of sequence data and 100 million or so unique TCR beta sequences from about 190 million T cells were reported. An early release covering roughly 640 HLA-typed donors comprised approximately 290 gigabases of sequencing data and 85 million or so unique TCR sequences. Of the roughly 430 genotyped donors, roughly 80% fell in the genetic ancestry cluster associated with self-reported Caucasian donors. The study aimed to test whether cataloging public T cell receptors could reveal signatures of past pathogen exposure. The study used immunosequencing to profile the T cell repertoires of 666 subjects and linked those repertoires to cytomegalovirus serostatus. A separate validation cohort of 100 to 150 different subjects was used in addition to the 666-subject first cohort. To predict cytomegalovirus infection status, the study combined high-throughput TCR immunosequencing, statistical association of individual TCRs with disease status, and machine learning. To study patterns of TCR occurrence, a later analysis re-analyzed previously published TCR beta repertoires from 550 to 800 donors and added high-resolution HLA genotyping. Rather than drawing on any new phenotypic data, the later analysis identified candidate immune exposures from TCR beta sequences and the way those sequences occurred across donors. An earlier analysis of around 580 of the donors used high-throughput TCR beta sequencing to judge whether each TCR beta V gene segment behaved as functional or pseudogenic. Donor age, sex, ethnicity and CMV serostatus were collected together with the repertoire data. A later genetic analysis took genome-wide SNP genotypes for about three fifths of the 666 donors and used that subset as a discovery cohort. All discovery cohort repertoires had been generated on a single sequencing platform. HLA typing included class I and class II loci at four-digit resolution. The number of donors typed differed by locus, with 629-630 for A, B, C, DRB1 and DQB1, around 500 for DQA1, 600 to 610 for DPA1, and 400 to 490 for DPB1. Four or five DR-DQ haplotypes were treated as single units for association and clustering because of strong linkage in the cohort. Across 398 genotyped donors of the cohort, an average of roughly 230,000 unique TCR beta nucleotide sequences per donor were sequenced, and 15% to 20% of those sequences were non-productive.

Library preparation used the immunoSEQ multiplex PCR assay. A mixture of 60 forward primers for TCR Vbeta segments and 13 reverse primers for TCR Jbeta segments was used in the multiplex PCR. The CDR3 region of rearranged TCR beta genes was amplified from genomic DNA by a multiplex PCR assay. On the Illumina HiSeq System, the amplified TCR beta libraries were sequenced as 87-base-pair reads. In the source study's methods: A later analysis counted some 74 million unique TCR beta chains across the 690 or so repertoires, and some 11 million of these chains were shared by at least two donors. Raw reads were error-corrected and collapsed into unique sequences with a nearest-neighbor algorithm that merged closely related sequences to remove PCR and sequencing errors. V, D and J gene segments were assigned by aligning CDR3 sequences to IMGT reference sequences. For a sequence to be retained, at least a six-nucleotide match to both a V gene segment and a J gene segment was required. Rearrangements were classified as productive when the CDR3 lacked stop codons and remained in frame with V and J, and all other rearrangements were classified as non-productive. Following IMGT convention, CDR3 was defined as the stretch from the second conserved V-encoded cysteine to the conserved J-encoded phenylalanine. The earlier analysis of about 640 of the donors excluded any sequence lacking an unambiguous match to a single V gene segment. In an earlier analysis of approximately 590 of the donors, a V segment was called functional when productive rearrangements were above 56.7%, and segregating when the standard deviation between donors exceeded 5%. To diagnose cytomegalovirus status from the catalog of TCR beta chain sequences, a statistical classification framework was built. V and J gene assignment, in a later analysis, came from comparing TCR nucleotide sequences with IMGT/GENE-DB human TR gene sequences. Using the TCRdist pipeline, a later analysis assigned CDR3 sequences along with most-parsimonious VDJ recombination scenarios. A later analysis defined each TCR beta chain by its CDR3 amino acid sequence plus V-gene family, and excluded reads lacking a unique V-gene family. A later analysis removed over 500 highly shared, low-generation-probability nucleotide sequences to deal with suspected cross-contamination and a sequencing artifact. In a later analysis, a clonal expansion index for each public chain was calculated from normalized within-repertoire ranks of inferred template counts. A later analysis computed generation probabilities with a VDJ recombination model fitted to out-of-frame rearrangements, and checked the results against IGoR. In a later analysis, hypergeometric tests were used to score TCR-TCR, TCR-HLA and TCR-CMV co-occurrence, with a repertoire-size bias correction applied to TCR pairs. To estimate false discovery rates, a later analysis permuted the HLA or CMV assignments 20 times. In a later analysis, co-occurring TCRs were grouped with DBSCAN, and TCRdist sequence similarity was added when clustering was performed within HLA-allele-positive subsets. For co-occurrence clustering, repertoires with fewer than 30,000 or more than 120,000 public chains were excluded, along with five repertoires with anomalous nucleotide sharing. TCRdb provides this immuneACCESS table in a form limited to in-frame rearrangements. Some clones are lacking; in checked studies, under half of them reflect an unresolved V gene, and why the rest are absent is not known. D and trimming come from the DNA, and the V and J calls and clone size come from that table. This sample is represented by 95,000 to 150,000 clones; approximately 72% of them were singletons. Over 25% of the sample goes to the ten largest clones.

Overall results and qualifications from the work: Roughly uniform sequencing depth across donors was assumed in presence/absence analyses, although this assumption may not hold. Broadly in line with IMGT annotations, most TCR beta V segments showed up in productive rearrangements about 87% or about 30% of the time in an earlier analysis of a few hundred of the donors. When HLA alleles, especially DR and DQ, strongly co-occurred, attributing TCR associations to individual alleles was difficult. The authors suggested that the approach could potentially be generalized to other disease states and immunological phenotypes. Most TCR sequences were observed very rarely across donors, whereas some public TCRs were present in many individuals. An association between a missense DCLRE1C variant and V-gene and J-gene trimming of TCR beta chains was found in a later genetic analysis and replicated in an independent cohort. A further reported finding was that TCR beta sequences accurately predicted the HLA-A and HLA-B alleles for most subjects in the first cohort. Some IMGT-functional V segments, including TRBV6-2 and TRBV6-3, could not be distinguished by the 87-base-pair reads and were therefore excluded. Three of the identified cytomegalovirus-associated TCR beta chains were confirmed in vitro to be specific for cytomegalovirus antigens. The classifier was reported to diagnose cytomegalovirus status with high specificity and sensitivity in both the original cohort and the validation cohort. A later analysis found that HLA-associated TCR beta chains were more clonally expanded and had lower generation probabilities than equally common non-associated chains. In a later genetic analysis, fewer N-insertions in productive TCRs were reported among donors in an Asian-associated ancestry cluster than the roughly 700-donor mean. In a later analysis, the rate of TCR association differed among HLA loci, with DRB1 alleles having the most associated TCRs and HLA-C alleles having the fewest. In a later analysis, more than 15,000 TCR beta sequences were associated with specific HLA alleles at a false discovery rate of 0.05. Because some donors lacked HLA typing at each locus, the association tests relied only on the typed subset. CMV serostatus was the only immune exposure information available for the cohort. In a later analysis, several top co-occurrence clusters were reported to appear linked to parvovirus B19, influenza, CMV and Epstein-Barr virus. A cluster of highly shared sequence variants was judged likely to be a technical artifact of the sequencing pipeline. Only TCR beta chains were sequenced in this cohort, and the absence of alpha or paired-chain data limited detectable features. The study listed around 160 TCR beta chains as associated with cytomegalovirus. Because counts were too low, under 20 rarely observed V segments, including chromosome 9 orphons, were left out of the earlier analysis of approximately 580 of the donors. Most CMV-associated TCR beta chains appeared to be HLA-restricted in a later analysis, and the HLA associations seemed to be driven largely by CMV exposure. Linkage disequilibrium might explain the correlated functional status among segregating V segments, but an unknown experimental factor could not be excluded.

This clone was seen a few times. Its antigen remains undetermined. Nothing much larger sits one base from this clone, and base qualities are not available. Taken from the germline V gene, the CDR1 and CDR2 loops are SGHTA and FQGTGA. V trim: 5 bases; J trim: 9 bases; unmatched bases: 7. The CDR3 has 13 amino acids, counting the end cysteine and phenylalanine. The entry retains the CDR3 DNA only, 39 bases that are in frame from base 1. The cohort comprised fewer than 700 healthy bone marrow donors. At the time of sampling, all cohort members were nominally healthy, though unrecorded immune exposures were likely present. The donor tested CMV seropositive and was one of the 289 seropositive cohort members. Each donor provided a peripheral blood sample, and peripheral blood mononuclear cells were used for TCR beta sequencing. The Qiagen DNeasy Blood Extraction Kit was used to extract genomic DNA from the blood cell samples.

This sequence was found in a man between 60 and 75 years old in good health and CMV-seropositive. Sample: PBMCs. The chain uses TRBV7-3 and TRBJ2-1, with 7 bases matching TRBD1. The bases read TGTGCCAGCAGCCAGGGGACAGAGGGTGAGCAGTTCTTC. Translated, this is CASSQGTEGEQFF.